These 17 T cell receptor beta chains were sequenced from one sample in a study of OX40 agonist ivuxolimab in advanced cancers. Generated by immunoSEQ multiplex PCR, the TCRdb table keeps only in-frame clones and is missing some. The table includes 65,000 to 95,000 clones, around 88% detected once. The starting material was CD4+ or CD8+ T cells sorted from blood, obtained in a trial of the OX40 agonist ivuxolimab. Receptors originate from an adult with an advanced solid tumor such as melanoma, head and neck, liver or kidney cancer.

This rearrangement joins TRBV6-5 to TRBJ1-1, with unresolved D. This CDR3 is built from 12 residues. Trimming stripped 10 bases from V and 1 base from J, with 10 bases between. Germline lookup yields CDR1 MNHEY and CDR2 SVGAGI. CDR3 residues: CATRWGNTEAFF. DNA for the CDR3: TGTGCCACCAGATGGGGGAACACTGAAGCTTTCTTT.

The sample holds one count of this clone. V is TRBV5-1 and J is TRBJ2-7; 9 nucleotides line up with TRBD1. The CDR3 has 16 residues. With 1 base clipped from V and 2 bases from J, the junction kept 7 bases outside the gene matches. CDR1 and CDR2 from the germline V gene are SGHRS and YFSETQ. This CDR3 is CASSLSPGTGTYEQYF. CDR3 DNA sequence: TGCGCCAGCAGCTTGTCCCCCGGGACAGGGACCTACGAGCAGTACTTC.

The chain joins TRBV4-1 to TRBJ2-1; 7 bases align to TRBD2. V was clipped by 0 bases and J by 0 bases; unmatched bases: 11. Germline V gene sequence: CDR1 MGHRA, CDR2 YSYEKL. This CDR3 has 19 residues. The CDR3: CASSQDIGASGSSYNEQFF. The CDR3 DNA is TGCGCCAGCAGCCAAGATATCGGGGCTAGCGGTAGCTCCTACAATGAGCAGTTCTTC.

The chain couples TRBV2 to TRBJ2-6; the D is unclear. This CDR3 is 11 amino acids long. The V gene's germline CDR1 is SNHLY and CDR2 FYNNEI. V gave up 1 base and J gave up 13 bases, with 5 bases separating them. DNA of the CDR3: TGTGCCAGCAGTGAAGTCAGAGTCCTGACTTTC. It is translated as CASSEVRVLTF. Using reference TRBV2 and TRBJ2-6 for the parts outside the CDR3, the full variable domain is EPEVTQTPSHQVTQMGQEVILRCVPISNHLYFYWYRQILGQKVEFLVSFYNNEISEKSEIFDDQFSVERPDGSNFTLKIRSTKLEDSAMYFCASSEVRVLTFGAGSRLTVL.

The rearrangement uses TRBV7-2 and TRBJ2-3, with a tentative D call TRBD2 (7 bases). The V end was cut by 6 bases, the J end by 9 bases, with 16 bases between. CDR1 SGHTA and CDR2 FQGNSA come from the germline V gene. There are 13 residues in the CDR3. CDR3 nucleotides: TGTGCCAGCAGGACAGTCTGGGGGGGCACGCAGTATTTT. Encoded protein: CASRTVWGGTQYF.

The chain combines TRBV10-2 with TRBJ1-1, with a possible D match to TRBD1 (5 bases). With 3 bases removed from V and 2 bases from J, the gap between germline ends came to 13 bases. From germline, CDR1 is WSHSY and CDR2 SAAADI. CDR3 length: 15 amino acids. CDR3 sequence reads: CASSDYRRGNTEAFF. DNA for the CDR3: TGCGCCAGCAGTGATTACAGAAGGGGTAACACTGAAGCTTTCTTT.

V and J are TRBV10-1 and TRBJ2-7; 11 bases line up with TRBD2. Germline CDR1 and CDR2: WNHNN and SYGVQD (reference sequence). CDR3 size: 15 residues. Trimming took 6 bases from V and 2 from J; bases not matched to a gene: 6. CDR3: CASSRGTSGTYEQYF. The CDR3 DNA is TGCGCCAGCAGCAGAGGGACTAGCGGAACCTACGAGCAGTACTTC.

The rearrangement uses TRBV11-2 and TRBJ2-1; D ambiguous. The V end was cut by 5 bases, the J end by 0 bases, with 17 bases between. Germline CDR1 is SGHAT and CDR2 is FQNNGV. This CDR3 has 17 amino acids. The DNA of the CDR3 is TGTGCCAGCAGCCCCCGATGGGGATCTTACTCCTACAATGAGCAGTTCTTC. It is translated as CASSPRWGSYSYNEQFF. The entire variable domain, with the rest obtained from reference TRBV11-2 and TRBJ2-1, is as follows: EAGVAQSPRYKIIEKRQSVAFWCNPISGHATLYWYQQILGQGPKLLIQFQNNGVVDDSQLPKDRFSAERLKGVDSTLKIQPAKLEDSAVYLCASSPRWGSYSYNEQFFGPGTRLTVL.

The rearrangement links TRBV27 to TRBJ2-1, with a possible D match to TRBD2 (6 bases). The germline V gene encodes CDR1 MNHEY and CDR2 SMNVEV (reference sequence). The V end lost 1 base, the J end lost 1 base, and 20 bases lay between the germline ends. The length of the CDR3 is 19 residues. The CDR3 DNA reads as TGTGCCAGCAGTTTATTTACGGGCGGGAAGACAATTTCCTACAATGAGCAGTTCTTC. Its translation is CASSLFTGGKTISYNEQFF.

J is TRBJ1-3 and V is TRBV7-9, with unresolved D. The germline V and J ends were trimmed by 4 bases and 0 bases, with 16 bases remaining between them. The CDR3 has 17 residues. Germline V gives CDR1 SEHNR, CDR2 FQNEAQ (reference sequence). The chain's CDR3 is CASSSLGGLNSGNTIYF. As DNA, the CDR3 is TGTGCCAGCAGCTCCCTTGGTGGCCTGAACTCTGGAAACACCATATATTTT.

This clone was detected only a few times. The rearrangement uses TRBV7-2 and TRBJ1-2, with TRBD1 matching over 7 bases. CDR1 is SGHTA, CDR2 FQGNSA, per germline. The CDR3 runs 14 residues. V was clipped by 0 bases and J by 8 bases; unmatched bases: 6. The chain's CDR3 is CASSLAGGAQGYTF. The CDR3 region has the DNA TGTGCCAGCAGCTTAGCAGGGGGCGCACAGGGCTACACCTTC.

The V call is TRBV2, the J call TRBJ1-1, with D perhaps TRBD1 (5 bases). The CDR3 contains 13 residues. V was clipped by 3 bases and J by 2 bases, with 7 bases between them. The germline CDR1 and CDR2 sequences are SNHLY and FYNNEI. CDR3 in DNA: TGTGCCAGCAGTGACAGGGATAACACTGAAGCTTTCTTT. It yields the protein CASSDRDNTEAFF.

The chain uses TRBV9 and TRBJ2-1; D remains ambiguous. The CDR3 consists of 12 residues. The V and J ends lost 1 base and 8 bases respectively, with 7 bases between them. In germline, CDR1 is SGDLS, CDR2 YYNGEE. CDR3 coding DNA: TGTGCCAGCAGCGTAAGTCTCTATGAGCAGTTCTTC. This codes for CASSVSLYEQFF.

The rearrangement links TRBV7-6 to TRBJ2-2, with D perhaps TRBD2 (5 bases). V shed 1 base and J shed 6 bases, with 6 bases lying between them. The CDR3 is made up of 13 amino acids. In germline, CDR1 is SGHVS, CDR2 FNYEAQ. The CDR3 here is CASSLDGAGELFF. The CDR3, as DNA: TGTGCCAGCAGCTTAGACGGGGCCGGGGAGCTGTTTTTT.

The chain recombines TRBV11-2 with TRBJ2-5, with a possible D match to TRBD1 (5 bases). The V end lost 5 bases, the J end lost 1 base, and 14 bases lay between the germline ends. This CDR3 is built from 15 residues. Germline assignment: CDR1 SGHAT and CDR2 FQNNGV. The CDR3 DNA reads TGTGCCAGCAGCCCGCGAACAGGACCCCAAGAGACCCAGTACTTC. The encoded protein is CASSPRTGPQETQYF.

This chain uses TRBV6-5 with TRBJ1-6; perhaps TRBD1 as D (5 bases). V was clipped by 5 bases and J by 9 bases, with 14 bases between them. Germline V gene data show CDR1 as MNHEY and CDR2 as SVGAGI. The CDR3 has 14 residues. CDR3 nucleotides: TGTGCCAGCAGTCCCGCGCAGGGAGGTTCACCCCTCCACTTT. This gives the protein CASSPAQGGSPLHF.

The gene calls are TRBV5-4 and TRBJ1-1; TRBD1 aligns across 9 bases. Germline CDR1 reads SGHNT; CDR2 reads YYREEE (reference sequence). The CDR3 is 15 amino acids. Trimming took 4 bases from V and 5 from J; bases not matched to a gene: 9. The CDR3 DNA reads as TGTGCCAGCAGCAGCCCGGGACAGGGAAGAACTGAAGCTTTCTTT. It codes for CASSSPGQGRTEAFF.